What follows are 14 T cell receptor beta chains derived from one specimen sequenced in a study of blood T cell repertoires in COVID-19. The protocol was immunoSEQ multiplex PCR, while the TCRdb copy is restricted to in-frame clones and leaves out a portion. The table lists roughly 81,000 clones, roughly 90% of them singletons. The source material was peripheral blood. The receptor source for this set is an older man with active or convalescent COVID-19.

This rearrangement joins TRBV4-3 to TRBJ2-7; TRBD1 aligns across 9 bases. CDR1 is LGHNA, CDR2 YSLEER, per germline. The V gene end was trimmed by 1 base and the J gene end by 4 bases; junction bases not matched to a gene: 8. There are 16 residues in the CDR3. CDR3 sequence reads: CASSQVYDRGDYEQYF. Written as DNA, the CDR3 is TGCGCCAGCAGCCAAGTGTATGACAGGGGGGATTACGAGCAGTACTTC.

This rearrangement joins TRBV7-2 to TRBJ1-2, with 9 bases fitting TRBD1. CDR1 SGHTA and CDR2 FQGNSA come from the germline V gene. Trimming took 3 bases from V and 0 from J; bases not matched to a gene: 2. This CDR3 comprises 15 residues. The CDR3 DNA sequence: TGTGCCAGCAGCTTTTGGACAGGGGCTAACTATGGCTACACCTTC. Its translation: CASSFWTGANYGYTF.

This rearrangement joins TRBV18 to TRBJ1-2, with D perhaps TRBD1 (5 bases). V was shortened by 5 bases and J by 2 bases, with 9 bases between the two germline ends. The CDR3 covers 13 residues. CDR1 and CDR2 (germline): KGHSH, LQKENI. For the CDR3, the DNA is TGTGCCAGCTCATCCAGACAGAACTATGGCTACACCTTC. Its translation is CASSSRQNYGYTF.

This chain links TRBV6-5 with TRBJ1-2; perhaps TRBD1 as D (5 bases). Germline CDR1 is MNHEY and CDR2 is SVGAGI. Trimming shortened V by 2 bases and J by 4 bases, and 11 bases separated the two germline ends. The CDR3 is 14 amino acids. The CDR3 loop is CASSYQDTSYGYTF. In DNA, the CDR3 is TGTGCCAGCAGTTACCAGGACACCAGCTATGGCTACACCTTC.

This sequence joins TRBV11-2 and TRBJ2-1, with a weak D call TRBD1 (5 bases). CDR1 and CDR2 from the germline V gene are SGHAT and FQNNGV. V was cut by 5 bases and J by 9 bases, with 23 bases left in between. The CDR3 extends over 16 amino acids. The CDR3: CASSPVWGRVISEQFF. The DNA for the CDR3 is TGTGCCAGCAGCCCCGTTTGGGGCAGGGTGATCAGTGAGCAGTTCTTC.

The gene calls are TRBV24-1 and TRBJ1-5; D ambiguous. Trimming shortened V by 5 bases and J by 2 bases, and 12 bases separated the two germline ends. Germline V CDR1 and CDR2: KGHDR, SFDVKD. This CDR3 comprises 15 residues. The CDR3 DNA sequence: TGTGCCACCAGTGGGGCCAGCGGAGGCAATCAGCCCCAGCATTTT. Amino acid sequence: CATSGASGGNQPQHF.

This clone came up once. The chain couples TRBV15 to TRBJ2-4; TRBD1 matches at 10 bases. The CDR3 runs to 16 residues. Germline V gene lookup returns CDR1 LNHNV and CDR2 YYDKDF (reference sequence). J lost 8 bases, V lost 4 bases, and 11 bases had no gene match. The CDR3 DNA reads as TGTGCCACCAGCAACCGGCTTAGACAGGGGGCTGACATTCAGTACTTC. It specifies CATSNRLRQGADIQYF.

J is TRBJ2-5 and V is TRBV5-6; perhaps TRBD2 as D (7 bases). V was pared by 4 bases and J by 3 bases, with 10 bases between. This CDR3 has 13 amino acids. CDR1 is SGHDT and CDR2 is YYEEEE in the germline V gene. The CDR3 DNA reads TGTGCCAGCAGCCGGGGGGCCGAAGAGACCCAGTACTTC. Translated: CASSRGAEETQYF.

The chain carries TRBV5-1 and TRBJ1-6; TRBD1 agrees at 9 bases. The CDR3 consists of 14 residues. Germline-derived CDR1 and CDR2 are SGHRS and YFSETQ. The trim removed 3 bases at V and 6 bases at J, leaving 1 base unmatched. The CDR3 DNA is TGCGCCAGCAGCTCACAGGGGGCTAATTCACCCCTCCACTTT. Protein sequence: CASSSQGANSPLHF. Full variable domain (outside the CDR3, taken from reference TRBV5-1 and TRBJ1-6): KAGVTQTPRYLIKTRGQQVTLSCSPISGHRSVSWYQQTPGQGLQFLFEYFSETQRNKGNFPGRFSGRQFSNSRSEMNVSTLELGDSALYLCASSSQGANSPLHFGNGTRLTVT.

In nucleotides, the CDR3 is TGTGCCAGCAGCGTAGCTCGGCAGGGAGGTACCGGGGAGCTGTTTTTT. It yields the protein CASSVARQGGTGELFF. The chain employs TRBV9 and TRBJ2-2; D is perhaps TRBD2 (6 bases). V shed 0 bases and J shed 5 bases, with 14 bases lying between them. The V gene's germline CDR1 is SGDLS and CDR2 YYNGEE. There are 16 residues in the CDR3.

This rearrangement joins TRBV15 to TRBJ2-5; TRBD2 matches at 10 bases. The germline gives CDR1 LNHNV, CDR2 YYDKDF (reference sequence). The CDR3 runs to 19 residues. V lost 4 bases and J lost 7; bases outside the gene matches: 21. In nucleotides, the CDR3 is TGTGCCACCAGCAAGACCGGACTAGCGGACCCGTTTATCTTTAGGACCCAGTACTTC. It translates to CATSKTGLADPFIFRTQYF. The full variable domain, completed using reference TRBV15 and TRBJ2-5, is DAMVIQNPRYQVTQFGKPVTLSCSQTLNHNVMYWYQQKSSQAPKLLFHYYDKDFNNEADTPDNFQSRRPNTSFCFLDIRSPGLGDTAMYLCATSKTGLADPFIFRTQYFGPGTRLLVL.

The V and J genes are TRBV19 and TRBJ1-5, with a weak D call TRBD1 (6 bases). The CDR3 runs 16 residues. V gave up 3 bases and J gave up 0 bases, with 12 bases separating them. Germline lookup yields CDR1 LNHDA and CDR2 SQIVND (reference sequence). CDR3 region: CASSMKQGYSNQPQHF. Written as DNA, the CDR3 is TGTGCCAGTAGTATGAAACAGGGTTATAGCAATCAGCCCCAGCATTTT.

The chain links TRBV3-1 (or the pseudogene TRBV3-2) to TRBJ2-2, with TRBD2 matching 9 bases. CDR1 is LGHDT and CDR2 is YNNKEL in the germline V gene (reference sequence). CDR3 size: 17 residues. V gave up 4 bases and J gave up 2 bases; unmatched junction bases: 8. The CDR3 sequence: CASSRGLAGINTGELFF. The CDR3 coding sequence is TGTGCCAGCAGCCGGGGGCTAGCGGGGATAAACACCGGGGAGCTGTTTTTT.

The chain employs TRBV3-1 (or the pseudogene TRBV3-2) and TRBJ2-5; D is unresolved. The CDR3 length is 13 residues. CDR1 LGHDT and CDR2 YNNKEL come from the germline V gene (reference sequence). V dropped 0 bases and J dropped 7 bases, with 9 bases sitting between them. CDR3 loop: CASSQDLRGTQYF. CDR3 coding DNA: TGTGCCAGCAGCCAAGATCTTCGCGGGACCCAGTACTTC.